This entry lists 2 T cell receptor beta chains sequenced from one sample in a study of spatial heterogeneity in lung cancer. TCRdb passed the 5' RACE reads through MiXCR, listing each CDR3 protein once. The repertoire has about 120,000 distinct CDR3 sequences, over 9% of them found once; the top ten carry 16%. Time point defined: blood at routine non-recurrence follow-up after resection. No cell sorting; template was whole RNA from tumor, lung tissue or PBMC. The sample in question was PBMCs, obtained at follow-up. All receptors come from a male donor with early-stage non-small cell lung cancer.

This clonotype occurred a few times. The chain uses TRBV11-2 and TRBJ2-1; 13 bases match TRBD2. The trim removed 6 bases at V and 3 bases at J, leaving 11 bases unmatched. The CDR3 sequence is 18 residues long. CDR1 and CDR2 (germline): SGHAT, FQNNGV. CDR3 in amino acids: CASRPTSGGAQHYNEQFF. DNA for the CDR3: TGTGCCAGCAGACCCACTAGCGGGGGGGCGCAGCACTACAATGAGCAGTTCTTC.

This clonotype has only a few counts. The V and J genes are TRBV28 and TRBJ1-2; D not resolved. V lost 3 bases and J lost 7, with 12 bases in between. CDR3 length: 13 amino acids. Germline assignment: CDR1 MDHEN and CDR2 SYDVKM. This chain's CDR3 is CASSFGQERGYTF. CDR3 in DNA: TGTGCCAGCAGTTTCGGGCAGGAACGTGGCTACACCTTC.